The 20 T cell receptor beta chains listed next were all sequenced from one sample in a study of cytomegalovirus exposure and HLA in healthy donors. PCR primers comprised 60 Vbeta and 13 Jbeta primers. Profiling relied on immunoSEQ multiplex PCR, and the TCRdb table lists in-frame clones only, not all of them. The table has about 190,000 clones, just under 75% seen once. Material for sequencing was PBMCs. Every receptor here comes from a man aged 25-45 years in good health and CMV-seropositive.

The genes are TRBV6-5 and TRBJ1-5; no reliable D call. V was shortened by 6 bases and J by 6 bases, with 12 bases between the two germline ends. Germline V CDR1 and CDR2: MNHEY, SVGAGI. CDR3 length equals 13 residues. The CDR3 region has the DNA TGTGCCAGCAGCCGGGAGGTCACTCAGCCCCAGCATTTT. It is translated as CASSREVTQPQHF.

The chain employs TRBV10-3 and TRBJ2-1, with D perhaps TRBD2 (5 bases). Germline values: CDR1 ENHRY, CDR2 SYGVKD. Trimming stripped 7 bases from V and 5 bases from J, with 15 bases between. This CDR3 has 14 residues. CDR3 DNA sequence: TGTGCCATCAAGGGAGAAACAACTCACAATGAGCAGTTCTTC. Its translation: CAIKGETTHNEQFF.

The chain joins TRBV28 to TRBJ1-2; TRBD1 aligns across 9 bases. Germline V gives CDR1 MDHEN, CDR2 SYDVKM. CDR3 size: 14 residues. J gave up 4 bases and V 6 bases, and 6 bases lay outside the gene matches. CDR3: CASREGQGGYGYTF. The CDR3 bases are TGTGCCAGCAGAGAGGGACAGGGCGGCTATGGCTACACCTTC.

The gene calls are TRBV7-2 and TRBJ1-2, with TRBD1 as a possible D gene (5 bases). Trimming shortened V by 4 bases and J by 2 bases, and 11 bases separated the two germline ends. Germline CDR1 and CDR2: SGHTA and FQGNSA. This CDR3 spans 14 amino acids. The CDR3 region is CASSWGGSNYGYTF. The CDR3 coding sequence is TGTGCCAGCAGCTGGGGCGGTTCGAACTATGGCTACACCTTC.

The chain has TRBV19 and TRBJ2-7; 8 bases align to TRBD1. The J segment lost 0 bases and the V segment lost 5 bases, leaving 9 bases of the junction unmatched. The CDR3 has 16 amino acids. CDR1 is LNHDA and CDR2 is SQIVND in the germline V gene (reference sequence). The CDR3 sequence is CASSLGQGSSSYEQYF. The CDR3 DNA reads TGTGCCAGTAGTCTTGGACAGGGAAGTAGCTCCTACGAGCAGTACTTC.

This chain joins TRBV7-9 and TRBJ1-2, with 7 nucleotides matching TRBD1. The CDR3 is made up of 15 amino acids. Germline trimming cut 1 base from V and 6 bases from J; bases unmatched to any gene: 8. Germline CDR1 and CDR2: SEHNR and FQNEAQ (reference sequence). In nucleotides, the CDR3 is TGTGCCAGCAGCTTAGAGGGAGCAGGGGGGCATGGCTACACCTTC. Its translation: CASSLEGAGGHGYTF. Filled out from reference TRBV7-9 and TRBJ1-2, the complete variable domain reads DTGVSQNPRHKITKRGQNVTFRCDPISEHNRLYWYRQTLGQGPEFLTYFQNEAQLEKSRLLSDRFSAERPKGSFSTLEIQRTEQGDSAMYLCASSLEGAGGHGYTFGSGTRLTVV.

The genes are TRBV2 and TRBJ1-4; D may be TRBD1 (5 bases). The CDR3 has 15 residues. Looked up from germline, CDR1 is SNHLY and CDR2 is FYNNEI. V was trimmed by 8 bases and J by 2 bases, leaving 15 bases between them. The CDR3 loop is CASQGHSFTNEKLFF. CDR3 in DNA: TGTGCCAGCCAAGGACACTCATTCACTAATGAAAAACTGTTTTTT.

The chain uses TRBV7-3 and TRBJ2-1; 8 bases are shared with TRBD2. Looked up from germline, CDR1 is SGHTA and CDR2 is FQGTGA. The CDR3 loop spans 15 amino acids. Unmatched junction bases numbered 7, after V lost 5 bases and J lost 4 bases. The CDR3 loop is CASSRSGGGYNEQFF. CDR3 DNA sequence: TGTGCCAGCAGCCGAAGCGGGGGAGGGTACAATGAGCAGTTCTTC.

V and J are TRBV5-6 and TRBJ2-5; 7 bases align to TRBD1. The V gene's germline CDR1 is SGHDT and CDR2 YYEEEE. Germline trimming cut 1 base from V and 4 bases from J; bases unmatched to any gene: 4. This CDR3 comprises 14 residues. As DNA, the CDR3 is TGTGCCAGCAGCTTGACAGGGGCCAGAGAGACCCAGTACTTC. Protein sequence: CASSLTGARETQYF.

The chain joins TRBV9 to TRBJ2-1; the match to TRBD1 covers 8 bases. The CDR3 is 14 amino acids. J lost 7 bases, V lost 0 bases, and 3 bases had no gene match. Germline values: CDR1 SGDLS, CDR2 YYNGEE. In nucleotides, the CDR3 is TGTGCCAGCAGCGTAGGGACAGGGTTGAATGAGCAGTTCTTC. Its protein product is CASSVGTGLNEQFF.

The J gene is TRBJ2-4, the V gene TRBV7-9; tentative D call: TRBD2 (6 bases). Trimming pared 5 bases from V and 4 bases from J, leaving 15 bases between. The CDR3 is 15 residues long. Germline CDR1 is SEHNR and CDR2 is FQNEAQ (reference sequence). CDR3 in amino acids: CASSGGSSGKNIQYF. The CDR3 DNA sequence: TGTGCCAGCAGCGGAGGGAGTTCGGGGAAAAACATTCAGTACTTC.

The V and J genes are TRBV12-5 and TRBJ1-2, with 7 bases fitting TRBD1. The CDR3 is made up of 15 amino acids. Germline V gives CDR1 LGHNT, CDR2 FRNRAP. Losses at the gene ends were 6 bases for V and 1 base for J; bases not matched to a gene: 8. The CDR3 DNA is TGTGCTAGTGGGCCAGGGGGATTTTTTAACTATGGCTACACCTTC. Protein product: CASGPGGFFNYGYTF.

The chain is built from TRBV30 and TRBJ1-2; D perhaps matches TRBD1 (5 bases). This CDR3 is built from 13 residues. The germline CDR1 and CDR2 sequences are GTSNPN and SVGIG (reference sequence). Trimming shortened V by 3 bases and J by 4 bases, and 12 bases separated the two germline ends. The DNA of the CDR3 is TGTGCCTGGAGCGATCAGGGATTCTATGGCTACACCTTC. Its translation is CAWSDQGFYGYTF.

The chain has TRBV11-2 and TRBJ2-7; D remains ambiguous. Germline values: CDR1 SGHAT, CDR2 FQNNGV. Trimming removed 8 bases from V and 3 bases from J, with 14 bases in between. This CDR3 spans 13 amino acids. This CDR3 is CASGEAVHYEQYF. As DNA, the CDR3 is TGTGCCAGCGGCGAGGCAGTGCACTACGAGCAGTACTTC.

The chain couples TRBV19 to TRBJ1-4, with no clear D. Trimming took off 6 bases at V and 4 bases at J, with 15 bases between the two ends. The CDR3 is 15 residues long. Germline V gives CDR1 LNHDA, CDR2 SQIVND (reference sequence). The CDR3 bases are TGTGCCAGTAGACCCGACGCGCGGGGTAATGAAAAACTGTTTTTT. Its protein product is CASRPDARGNEKLFF.

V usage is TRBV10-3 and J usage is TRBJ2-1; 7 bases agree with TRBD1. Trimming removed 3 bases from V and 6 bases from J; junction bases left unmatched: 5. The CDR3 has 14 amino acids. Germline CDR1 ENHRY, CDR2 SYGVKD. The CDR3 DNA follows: TGTGCCATCAGTGATGGGACAGTGGGCAATGAGCAGTTCTTC. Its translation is CAISDGTVGNEQFF.

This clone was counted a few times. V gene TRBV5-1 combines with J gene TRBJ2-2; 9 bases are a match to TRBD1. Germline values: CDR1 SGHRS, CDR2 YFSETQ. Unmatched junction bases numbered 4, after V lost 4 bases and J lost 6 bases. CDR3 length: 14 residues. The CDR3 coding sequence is TGCGCCAGCAGCAACACAGGGGGCTCCGGGGAGCTGTTTTTT. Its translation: CASSNTGGSGELFF.

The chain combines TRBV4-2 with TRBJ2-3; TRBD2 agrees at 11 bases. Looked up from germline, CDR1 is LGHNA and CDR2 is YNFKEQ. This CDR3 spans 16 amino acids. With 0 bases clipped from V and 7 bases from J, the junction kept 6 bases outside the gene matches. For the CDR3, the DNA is TGTGCCAGCAGCCAAGATGCGCCTAGCGGGAGGTATACGCAGTATTTT. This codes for CASSQDAPSGRYTQYF.

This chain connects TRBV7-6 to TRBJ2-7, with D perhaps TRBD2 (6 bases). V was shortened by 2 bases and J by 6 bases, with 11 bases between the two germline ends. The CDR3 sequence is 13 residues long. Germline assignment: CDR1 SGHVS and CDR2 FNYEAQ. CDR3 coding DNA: TGTGCCAGCAGCTTAACGGCTAGCGCCGAGCAGTACTTC. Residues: CASSLTASAEQYF.

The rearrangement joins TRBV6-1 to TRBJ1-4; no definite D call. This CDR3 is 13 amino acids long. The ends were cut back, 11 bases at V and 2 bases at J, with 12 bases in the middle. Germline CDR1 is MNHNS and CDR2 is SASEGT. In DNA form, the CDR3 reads TGTGCCGGCCGCGGGGTGACTAATGAAAAACTGTTTTTT. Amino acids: CAGRGVTNEKLFF.